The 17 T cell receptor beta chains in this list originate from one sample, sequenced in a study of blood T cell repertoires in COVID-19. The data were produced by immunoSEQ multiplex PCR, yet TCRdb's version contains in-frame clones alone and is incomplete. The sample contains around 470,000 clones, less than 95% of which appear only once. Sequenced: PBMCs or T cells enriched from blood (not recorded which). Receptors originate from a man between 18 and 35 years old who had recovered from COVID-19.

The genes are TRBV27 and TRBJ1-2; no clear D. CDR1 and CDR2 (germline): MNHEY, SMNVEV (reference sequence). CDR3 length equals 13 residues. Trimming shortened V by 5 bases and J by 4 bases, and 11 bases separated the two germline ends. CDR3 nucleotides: TGTGCCAGCAGTACTACTAGTGGCTATGGCTACACCTTC. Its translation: CASSTTSGYGYTF.

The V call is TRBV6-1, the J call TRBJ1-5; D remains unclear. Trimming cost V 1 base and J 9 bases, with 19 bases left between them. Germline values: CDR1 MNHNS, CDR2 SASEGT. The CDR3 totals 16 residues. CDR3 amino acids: CASSEVPESLSGPQHF. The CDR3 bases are TGTGCCAGCAGTGAAGTTCCGGAGTCCCTCTCCGGGCCCCAGCATTTT.

The CDR3 region is CASSVTGTGISETQYF. Written as DNA, the CDR3 is TGTGCCAGCAGTGTTACCGGGACAGGGATCTCAGAGACCCAGTACTTC. The J gene is TRBJ2-5, the V gene TRBV28, with 9 bases matching TRBD1. The CDR3 extends over 16 amino acids. With V trimmed by 5 bases and J by 4 bases, 11 bases remained unmatched. CDR1 is MDHEN, CDR2 SYDVKM, per germline.

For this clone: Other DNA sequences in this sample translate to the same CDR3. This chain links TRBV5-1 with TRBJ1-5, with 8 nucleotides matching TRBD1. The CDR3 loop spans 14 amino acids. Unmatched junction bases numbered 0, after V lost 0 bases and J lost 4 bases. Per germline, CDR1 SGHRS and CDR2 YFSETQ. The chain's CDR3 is CASSLGDRNQPQHF. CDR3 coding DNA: TGCGCCAGCAGCTTGGGGGACAGGAATCAGCCCCAGCATTTT.

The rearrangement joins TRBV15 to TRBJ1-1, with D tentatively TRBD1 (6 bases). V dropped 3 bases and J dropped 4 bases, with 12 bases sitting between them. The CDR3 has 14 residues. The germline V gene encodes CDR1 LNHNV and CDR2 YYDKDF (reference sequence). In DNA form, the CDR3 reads TGTGCCACCAGCAGGGGAGGGGGGAGCACTGAAGCTTTCTTT. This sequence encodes CATSRGGGSTEAFF. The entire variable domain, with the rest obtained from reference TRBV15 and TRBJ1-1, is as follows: DAMVIQNPRYQVTQFGKPVTLSCSQTLNHNVMYWYQQKSSQAPKLLFHYYDKDFNNEADTPDNFQSRRPNTSFCFLDIRSPGLGDTAMYLCATSRGGGSTEAFFGQGTRLTVV.

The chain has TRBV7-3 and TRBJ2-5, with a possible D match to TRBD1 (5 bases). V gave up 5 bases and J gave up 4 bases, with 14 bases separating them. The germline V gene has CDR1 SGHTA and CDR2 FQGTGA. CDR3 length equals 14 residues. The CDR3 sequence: CASSAFGAGETQYF. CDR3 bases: TGTGCCAGCAGCGCTTTTGGGGCCGGAGAGACCCAGTACTTC.

CDR3 sequence (DNA): TGTGCCAGTAGTATAGCGGACAGGGCCGCTGGAAACACCATATATTTT. This translates into CASSIADRAAGNTIYF. J is TRBJ1-3 and V is TRBV19; 8 bases align to TRBD1. In germline, CDR1 is LNHDA, CDR2 SQIVND (reference sequence). J lost 2 bases, V lost 1 base, and 4 bases had no gene match. This CDR3 is 16 amino acids long.

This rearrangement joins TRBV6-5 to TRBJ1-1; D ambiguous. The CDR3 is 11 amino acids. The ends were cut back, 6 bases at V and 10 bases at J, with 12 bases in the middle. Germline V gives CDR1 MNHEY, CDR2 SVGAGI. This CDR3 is CASRSDRGAFF. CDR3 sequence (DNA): TGTGCCAGCAGGTCAGACCGGGGAGCTTTCTTT.

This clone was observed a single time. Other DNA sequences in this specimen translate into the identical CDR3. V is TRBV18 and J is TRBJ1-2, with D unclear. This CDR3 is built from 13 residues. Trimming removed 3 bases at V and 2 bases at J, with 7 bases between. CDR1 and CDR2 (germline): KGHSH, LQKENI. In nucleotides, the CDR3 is TGTGCCAGCTCACCTGGGCTAAACTATGGCTACACCTTC. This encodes CASSPGLNYGYTF.

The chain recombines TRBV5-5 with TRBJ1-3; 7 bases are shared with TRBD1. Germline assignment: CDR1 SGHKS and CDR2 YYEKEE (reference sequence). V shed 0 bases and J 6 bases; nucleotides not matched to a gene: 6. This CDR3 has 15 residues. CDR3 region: CASSLGDSLQNTIYF. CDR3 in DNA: TGTGCCAGCAGCTTGGGGGACAGTCTTCAAAACACCATATATTTT.

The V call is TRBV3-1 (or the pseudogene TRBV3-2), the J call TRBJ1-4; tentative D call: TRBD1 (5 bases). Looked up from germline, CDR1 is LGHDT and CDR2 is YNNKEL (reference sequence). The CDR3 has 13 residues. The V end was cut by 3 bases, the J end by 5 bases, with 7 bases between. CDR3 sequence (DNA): TGTGCCAGCAGCCAGGGGCTAAATGAAAAACTGTTTTTT. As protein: CASSQGLNEKLFF.

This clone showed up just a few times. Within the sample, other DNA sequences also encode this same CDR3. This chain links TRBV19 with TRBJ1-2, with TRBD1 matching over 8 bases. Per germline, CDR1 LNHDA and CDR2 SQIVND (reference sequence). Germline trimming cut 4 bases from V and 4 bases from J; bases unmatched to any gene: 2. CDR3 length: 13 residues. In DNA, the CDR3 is TGTGCCAGTAGTAGACAGGGGTCCTATGGCTACACCTTC. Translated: CASSRQGSYGYTF.

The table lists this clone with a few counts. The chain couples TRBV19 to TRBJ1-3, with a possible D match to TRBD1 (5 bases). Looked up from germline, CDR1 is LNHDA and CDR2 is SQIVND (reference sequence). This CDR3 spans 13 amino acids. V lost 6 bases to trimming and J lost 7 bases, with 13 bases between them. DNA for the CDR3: TGTGCCAGTAGCGCCGCGGGACGGAACACCATATATTTT. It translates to CASSAAGRNTIYF.

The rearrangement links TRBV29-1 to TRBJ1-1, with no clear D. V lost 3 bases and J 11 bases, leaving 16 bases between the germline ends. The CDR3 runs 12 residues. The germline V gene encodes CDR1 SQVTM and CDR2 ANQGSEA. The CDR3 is CSVDPPGSSAFF. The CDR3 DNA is TGCAGCGTTGACCCGCCGGGAAGTAGCGCTTTCTTT.

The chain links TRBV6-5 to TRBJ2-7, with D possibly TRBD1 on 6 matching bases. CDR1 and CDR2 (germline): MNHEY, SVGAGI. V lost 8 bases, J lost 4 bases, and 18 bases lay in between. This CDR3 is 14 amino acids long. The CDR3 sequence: CASSVKGGPYEQYF. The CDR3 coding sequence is TGTGCCAGCTCCGTAAAAGGGGGTCCTTACGAGCAGTACTTC.

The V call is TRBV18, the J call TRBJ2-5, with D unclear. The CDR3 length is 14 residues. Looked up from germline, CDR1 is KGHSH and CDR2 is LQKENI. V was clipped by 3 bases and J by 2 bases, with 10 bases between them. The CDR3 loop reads CASSPTTAQETQYF. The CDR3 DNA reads TGTGCCAGCTCACCTACTACCGCTCAAGAGACCCAGTACTTC.

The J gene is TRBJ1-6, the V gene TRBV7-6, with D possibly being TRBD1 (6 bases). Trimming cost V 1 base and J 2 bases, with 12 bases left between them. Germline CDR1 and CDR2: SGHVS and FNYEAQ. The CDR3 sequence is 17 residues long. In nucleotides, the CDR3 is TGTGCCAGCAGCTTAGACCCAACAGGGACCTATAATTCACCCCTCCACTTT. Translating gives CASSLDPTGTYNSPLHF.